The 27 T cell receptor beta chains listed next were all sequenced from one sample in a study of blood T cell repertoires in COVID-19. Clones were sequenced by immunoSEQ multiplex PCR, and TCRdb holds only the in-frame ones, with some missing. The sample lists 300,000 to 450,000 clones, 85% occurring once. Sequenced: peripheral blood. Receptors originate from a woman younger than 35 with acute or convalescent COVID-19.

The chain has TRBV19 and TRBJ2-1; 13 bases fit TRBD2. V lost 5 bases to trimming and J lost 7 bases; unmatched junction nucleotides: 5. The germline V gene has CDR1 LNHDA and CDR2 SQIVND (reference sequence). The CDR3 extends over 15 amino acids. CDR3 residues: CASSQGLAGLNEQFF. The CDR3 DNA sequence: TGTGCCAGTAGTCAGGGACTAGCGGGATTAAATGAGCAGTTCTTC.

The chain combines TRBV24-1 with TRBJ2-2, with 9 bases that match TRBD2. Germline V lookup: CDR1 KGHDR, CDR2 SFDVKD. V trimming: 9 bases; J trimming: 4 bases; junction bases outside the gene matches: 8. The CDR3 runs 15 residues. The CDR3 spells CATGAGGPGTGELFF. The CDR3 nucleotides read TGTGCCACCGGCGCGGGAGGGCCGGGCACCGGGGAGCTGTTTTTT.

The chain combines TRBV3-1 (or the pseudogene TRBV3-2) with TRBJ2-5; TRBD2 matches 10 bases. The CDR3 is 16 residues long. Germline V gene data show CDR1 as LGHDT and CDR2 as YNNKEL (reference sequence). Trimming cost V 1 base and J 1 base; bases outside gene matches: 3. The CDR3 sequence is CASSQGTSGAQETQYF. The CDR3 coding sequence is TGTGCCAGCAGCCAAGGTACTAGCGGGGCCCAAGAGACCCAGTACTTC.

The CDR3 loop reads CASSSTGGGLYGYTF. CDR3 DNA: TGTGCCAGCAGCTCAACGGGCGGAGGACTCTATGGCTACACCTTC. This rearrangement joins TRBV7-3 to TRBJ1-2; no reliable D call. The CDR3 is 15 residues long. CDR1 is SGHTA and CDR2 is FQGTGA in the germline V gene. The germline V and J ends were trimmed by 4 bases and 4 bases, with 16 bases remaining between them.

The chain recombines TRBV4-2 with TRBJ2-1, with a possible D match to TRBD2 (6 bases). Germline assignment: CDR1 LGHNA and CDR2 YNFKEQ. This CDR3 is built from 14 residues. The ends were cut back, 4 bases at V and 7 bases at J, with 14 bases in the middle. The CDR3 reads CASSLRGVGNEQFF. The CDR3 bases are TGTGCCAGCAGCCTACGCGGGGTGGGAAATGAGCAGTTCTTC.

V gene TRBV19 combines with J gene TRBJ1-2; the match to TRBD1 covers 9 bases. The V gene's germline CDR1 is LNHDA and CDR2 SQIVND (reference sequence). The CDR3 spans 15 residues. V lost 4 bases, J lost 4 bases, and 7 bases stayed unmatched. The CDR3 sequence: CASSTIQGAGYGYTF. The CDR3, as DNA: TGTGCCAGTAGTACCATACAGGGGGCTGGCTATGGCTACACCTTC.

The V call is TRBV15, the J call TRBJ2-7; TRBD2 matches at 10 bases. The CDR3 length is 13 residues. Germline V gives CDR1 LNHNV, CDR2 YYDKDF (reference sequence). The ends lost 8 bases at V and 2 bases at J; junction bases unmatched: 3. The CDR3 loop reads CATWTSGTYEQYF. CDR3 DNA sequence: TGTGCCACCTGGACTAGCGGCACCTACGAGCAGTACTTC.

The CDR3 nucleotides read TGTGCCAGCAGTTCCGAGAGAAACTATGGCTACACCTTC. Protein product: CASSSERNYGYTF. The chain joins TRBV12-3 or TRBV12-4 to TRBJ1-2; D is undetermined. The ends were cut back, 4 bases at V and 2 bases at J, with 8 bases in the middle. CDR3 length: 13 amino acids.

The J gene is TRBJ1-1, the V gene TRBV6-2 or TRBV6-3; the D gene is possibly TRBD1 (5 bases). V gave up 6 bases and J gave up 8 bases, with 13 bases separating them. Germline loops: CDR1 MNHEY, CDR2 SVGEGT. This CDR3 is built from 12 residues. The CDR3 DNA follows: TGTGCCAGCAGCTGGACACCTTGGGAAGCTTTCTTT. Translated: CASSWTPWEAFF.

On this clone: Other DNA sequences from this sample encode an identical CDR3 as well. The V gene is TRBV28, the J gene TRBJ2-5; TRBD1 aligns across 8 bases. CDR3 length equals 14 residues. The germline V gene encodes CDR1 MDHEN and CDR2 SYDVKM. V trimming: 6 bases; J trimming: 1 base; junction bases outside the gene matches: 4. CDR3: CASSPGQVQETQYF. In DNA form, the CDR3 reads TGTGCCAGCAGCCCGGGACAGGTCCAAGAGACCCAGTACTTC.

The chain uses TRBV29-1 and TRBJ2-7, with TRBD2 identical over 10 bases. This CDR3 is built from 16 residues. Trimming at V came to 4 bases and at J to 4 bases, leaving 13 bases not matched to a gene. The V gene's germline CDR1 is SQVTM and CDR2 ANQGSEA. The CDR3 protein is CSVALAGGSNPYEQYF. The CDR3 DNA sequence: TGCAGCGTTGCGTTAGCGGGAGGCTCAAACCCGTACGAGCAGTACTTC.

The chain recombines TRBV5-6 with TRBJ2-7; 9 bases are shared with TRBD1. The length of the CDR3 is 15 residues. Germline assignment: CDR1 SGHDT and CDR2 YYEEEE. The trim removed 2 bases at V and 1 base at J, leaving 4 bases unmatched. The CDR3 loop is CASSFRGQGSYEQYF. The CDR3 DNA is TGTGCCAGCAGCTTCCGAGGACAGGGGTCCTACGAGCAGTACTTC.

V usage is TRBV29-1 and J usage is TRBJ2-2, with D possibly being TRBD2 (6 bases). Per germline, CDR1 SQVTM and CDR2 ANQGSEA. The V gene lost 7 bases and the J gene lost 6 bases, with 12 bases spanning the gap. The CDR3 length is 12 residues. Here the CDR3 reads CSGWGGAGELFF. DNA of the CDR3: TGCAGCGGCTGGGGCGGGGCCGGGGAGCTGTTTTTT.

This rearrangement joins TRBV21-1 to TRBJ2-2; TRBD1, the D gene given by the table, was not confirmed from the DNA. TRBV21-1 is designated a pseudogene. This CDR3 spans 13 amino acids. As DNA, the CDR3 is TGTGCCAGCAGCACCACAGGGCCCGGGGAGCTGTTTTTT. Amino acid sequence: CASSTTGPGELFF.

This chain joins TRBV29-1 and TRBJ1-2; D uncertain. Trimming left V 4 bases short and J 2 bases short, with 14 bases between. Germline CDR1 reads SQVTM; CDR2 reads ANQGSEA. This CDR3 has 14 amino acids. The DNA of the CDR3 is TGCAGCGTTGGATCAGAGGCCCGCAACTATGGCTACACCTTC. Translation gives CSVGSEARNYGYTF. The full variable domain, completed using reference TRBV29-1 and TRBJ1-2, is SAVISQKPSRDICQRGTSLTIQCQVDSQVTMMFWYRQQPGQSLTLIATANQGSEATYESGFVIDKFPISRPNLTFSTLTVSNMSPEDSSIYLCSVGSEARNYGYTFGSGTRLTVV.

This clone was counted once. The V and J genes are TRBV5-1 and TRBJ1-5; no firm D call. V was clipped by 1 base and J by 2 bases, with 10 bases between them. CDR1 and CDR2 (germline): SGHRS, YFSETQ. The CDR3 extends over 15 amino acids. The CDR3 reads CASSLSPLGNQPQHF. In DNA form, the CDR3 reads TGCGCCAGCAGCTTGAGCCCGTTAGGCAATCAGCCCCAGCATTTT.

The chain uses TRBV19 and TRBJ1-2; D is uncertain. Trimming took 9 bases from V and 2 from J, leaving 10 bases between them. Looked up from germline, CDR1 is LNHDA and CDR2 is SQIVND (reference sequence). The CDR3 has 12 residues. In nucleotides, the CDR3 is TGTGCCAGCATGAACCGGAACTATGGCTACACCTTC. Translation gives CASMNRNYGYTF.

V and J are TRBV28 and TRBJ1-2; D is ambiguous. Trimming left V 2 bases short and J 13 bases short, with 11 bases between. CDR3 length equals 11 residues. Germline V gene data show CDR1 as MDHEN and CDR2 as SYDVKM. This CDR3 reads CASSLGRRVTF. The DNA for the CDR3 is TGTGCCAGCAGTTTAGGCAGGCGTGTCACCTTC.

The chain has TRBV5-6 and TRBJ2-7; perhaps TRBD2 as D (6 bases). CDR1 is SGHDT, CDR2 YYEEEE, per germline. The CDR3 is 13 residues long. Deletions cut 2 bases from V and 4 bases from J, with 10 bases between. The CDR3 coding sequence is TGTGCCAGCAGCTTCCTAGGGAGGTACGAGCAGTACTTC. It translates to CASSFLGRYEQYF.

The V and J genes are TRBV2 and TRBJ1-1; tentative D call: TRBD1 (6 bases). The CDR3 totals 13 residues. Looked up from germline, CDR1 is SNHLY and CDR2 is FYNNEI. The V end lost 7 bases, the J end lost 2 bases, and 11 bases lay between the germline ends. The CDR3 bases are TGTGCCAGCATCAGGACAGACAACACTGAAGCTTTCTTT. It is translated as CASIRTDNTEAFF.

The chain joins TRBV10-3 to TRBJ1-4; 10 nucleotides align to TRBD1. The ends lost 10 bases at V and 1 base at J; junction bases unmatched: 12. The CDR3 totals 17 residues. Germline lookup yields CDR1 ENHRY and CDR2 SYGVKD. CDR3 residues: CATKAGQGIGTNEKLFF. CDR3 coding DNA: TGTGCCACTAAAGCGGGACAGGGGATAGGAACTAATGAAAAACTGTTTTTT.

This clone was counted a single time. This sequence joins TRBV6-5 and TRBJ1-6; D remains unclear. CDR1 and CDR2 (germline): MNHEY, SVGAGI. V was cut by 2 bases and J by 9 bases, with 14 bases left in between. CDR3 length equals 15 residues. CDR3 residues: CASSYVGGKASPLHF. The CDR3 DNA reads TGTGCCAGCAGTTACGTAGGAGGCAAGGCTTCACCCCTCCACTTT.

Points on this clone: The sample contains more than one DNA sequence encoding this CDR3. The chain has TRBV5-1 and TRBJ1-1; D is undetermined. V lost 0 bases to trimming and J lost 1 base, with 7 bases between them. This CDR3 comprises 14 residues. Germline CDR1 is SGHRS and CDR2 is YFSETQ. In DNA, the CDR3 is TGCGCCAGCAGCTTGGTATCAGGGAACACTGAAGCTTTCTTT. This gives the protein CASSLVSGNTEAFF. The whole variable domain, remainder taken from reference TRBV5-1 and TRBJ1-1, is KAGVTQTPRYLIKTRGQQVTLSCSPISGHRSVSWYQQTPGQGLQFLFEYFSETQRNKGNFPGRFSGRQFSNSRSEMNVSTLELGDSALYLCASSLVSGNTEAFFGQGTRLTVV.

The CDR3 nucleotides read TGTGCCAGCAGCGGGCCGGGGGGGTCAAGCTATGGCTACACCTTC. This codes for CASSGPGGSSYGYTF. The chain couples TRBV5-8 to TRBJ1-2, with a tentative D call TRBD1 (5 bases). Trimming took off 4 bases at V and 4 bases at J, with 17 bases between the two ends. The germline V gene encodes CDR1 SGHTS and CDR2 YDEGEE. The CDR3 is 15 amino acids.

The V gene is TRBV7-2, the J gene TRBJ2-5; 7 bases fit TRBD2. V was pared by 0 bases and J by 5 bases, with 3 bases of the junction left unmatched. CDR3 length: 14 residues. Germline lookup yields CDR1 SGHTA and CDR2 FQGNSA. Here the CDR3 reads CASSLAGGSETQYF. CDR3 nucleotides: TGTGCCAGCAGCTTAGCGGGAGGGTCGGAGACCCAGTACTTC.

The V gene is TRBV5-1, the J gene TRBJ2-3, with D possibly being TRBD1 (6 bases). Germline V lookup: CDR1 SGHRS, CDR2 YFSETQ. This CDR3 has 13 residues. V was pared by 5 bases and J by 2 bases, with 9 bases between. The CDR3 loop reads CASSRQVTDTQYF. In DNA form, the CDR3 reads TGCGCCAGCAGTCGACAGGTCACAGATACGCAGTATTTT.

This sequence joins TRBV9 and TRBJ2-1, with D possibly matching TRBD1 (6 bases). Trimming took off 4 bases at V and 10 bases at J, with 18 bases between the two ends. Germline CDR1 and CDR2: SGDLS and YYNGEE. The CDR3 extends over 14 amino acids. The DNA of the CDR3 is TGTGCCAGCAGCCTATACCCGGGACAAGGAGAGCAGTTCTTC. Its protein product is CASSLYPGQGEQFF.